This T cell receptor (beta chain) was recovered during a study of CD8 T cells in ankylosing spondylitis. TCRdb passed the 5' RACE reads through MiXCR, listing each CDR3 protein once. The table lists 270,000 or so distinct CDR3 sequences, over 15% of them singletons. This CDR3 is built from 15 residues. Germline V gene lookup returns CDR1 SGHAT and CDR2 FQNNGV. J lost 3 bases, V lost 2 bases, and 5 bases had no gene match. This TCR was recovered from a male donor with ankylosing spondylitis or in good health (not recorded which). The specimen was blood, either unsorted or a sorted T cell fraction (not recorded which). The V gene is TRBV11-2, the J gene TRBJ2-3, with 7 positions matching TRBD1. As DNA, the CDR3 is TGTGCCAGCAGCTTAACAGGGGTCGTTACAGATACGCAGTATTTT. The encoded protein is CASSLTGVVTDTQYF.